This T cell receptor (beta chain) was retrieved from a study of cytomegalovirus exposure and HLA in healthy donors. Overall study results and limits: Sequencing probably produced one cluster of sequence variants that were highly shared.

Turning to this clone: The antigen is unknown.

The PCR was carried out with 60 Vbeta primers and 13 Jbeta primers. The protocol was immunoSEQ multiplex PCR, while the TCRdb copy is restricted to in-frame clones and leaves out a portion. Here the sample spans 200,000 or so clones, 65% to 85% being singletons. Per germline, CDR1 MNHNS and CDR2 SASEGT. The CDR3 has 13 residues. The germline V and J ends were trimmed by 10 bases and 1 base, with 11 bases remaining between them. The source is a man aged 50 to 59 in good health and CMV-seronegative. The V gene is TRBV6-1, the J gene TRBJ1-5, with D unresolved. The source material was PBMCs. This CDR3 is CATLGSSNQPQHF. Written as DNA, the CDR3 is TGTGCCACCCTGGGGAGCAGCAATCAGCCCCAGCATTTT.